The present TCR beta chain was sequenced within a study of PD-1 blockade in classical Hodgkin lymphoma. Exposure to brentuximab vedotin varied, and each patient had relapsed following autologous stem cell transplantation. The method was immunoSEQ multiplex PCR; TCRdb's version includes in-frame clones alone and lacks a portion of them. The data contain some 41,000 clones, roughly three quarters of them singletons. The study, taken as a whole, reports: Significantly greater TCR diversity emerged by C4D1 in CD4+ cells but not CD8+ cells.

The CDR3 sequence is 13 residues long. The V and J ends lost 7 bases and 5 bases respectively, with 12 bases between them. CDR1 and CDR2 from the germline V gene are SNHLY and FYNNEI. As regards this clone: The antigen is not known.

This specimen consisted of peripheral blood mononuclear cells (PBMCs), obtained before the second cycle of nivolumab. The rearrangement links TRBV2 to TRBJ1-5, with D possibly being TRBD1 (5 bases). The sequence was obtained from a human donor with classical Hodgkin lymphoma. CDR3 DNA: TGTGCCAGCACTGGGGGGTCAGATCAGCCCCAGCATTTT. This gives the protein CASTGGSDQPQHF.